What follows is one TCR beta chain and its context. Its antigen remains unknown. Germline loops: CDR1 SGHRS, CDR2 YFSETQ. The CDR3 is 13 amino acids. V lost 1 base and J 3 bases, leaving 8 bases between the germline ends. For the second PCR, which ran for about 6 to 11 cycles, a sample-barcoded 5' primer and a J-beta primer mix were used. One entry per CDR3 protein results from TCRdb running MiXCR on the 5' RACE reads. There are about 630,000 distinct CDR3 sequences in the sample; roughly 21% occur only once, and 3.6% lies in the top ten. This entry comes from a study of blood T cells in healthy people across ages. In the study overall: About one barcoded TCR beta cDNA was captured per two T cells. Study outcomes and limitations: Higher diversity, along with more naive CD4+ cells, distinguished long-lived donors from aged donors.

The J gene is TRBJ2-7, the V gene TRBV5-1; D not resolved. The clonotype was recovered from a man between 65 and 85 years old in good health. The sequencing sample was made of blood. In DNA, the CDR3 is TGCGCCAGCAGCTTGATCGAGGACTACGAGCAGTACTTC. This sequence encodes CASSLIEDYEQYF.